This TCR beta chain originates from a study of breast tumors, draining lymph nodes, adjacent tissues. Findings and limits, study-wide: That most tumor T cells come from lymph nodes remained unproven. The data were judged consistent with most tumor T cells coming from lymph node and expanding in tumor. Tumor TCR diversity was below lymph nodes but above nontumor tissue.

The lymph nodes were axillary draining lymph nodes from breast cancer patients. Worth noting for this clonotype: Its antigen is unknown.

Using its own MiXCR run on the multiplex PCR reads, TCRdb lists one record per CDR3 protein. The sample records roughly 120,000 distinct CDR3 sequences, 15% to 20% being singletons. The CDR3 spans 14 residues. V lost 10 bases and J lost 1, with 15 bases in between. The germline V gene encodes CDR1 MNHNS and CDR2 SASEGT. Sequencing was carried out using axillary lymph node tissue. The TCR sequence derives from a female donor with breast cancer. Some clones in this sample may be carry-over from other donors' samples. The chain couples TRBV6-1 to TRBJ2-3; TRBD2 is a possible D gene (6 bases). The CDR3 sequence: CATREPVGTDTQYF. CDR3 DNA: TGTGCCACCCGGGAGCCCGTGGGCACAGATACGCAGTATTTT.